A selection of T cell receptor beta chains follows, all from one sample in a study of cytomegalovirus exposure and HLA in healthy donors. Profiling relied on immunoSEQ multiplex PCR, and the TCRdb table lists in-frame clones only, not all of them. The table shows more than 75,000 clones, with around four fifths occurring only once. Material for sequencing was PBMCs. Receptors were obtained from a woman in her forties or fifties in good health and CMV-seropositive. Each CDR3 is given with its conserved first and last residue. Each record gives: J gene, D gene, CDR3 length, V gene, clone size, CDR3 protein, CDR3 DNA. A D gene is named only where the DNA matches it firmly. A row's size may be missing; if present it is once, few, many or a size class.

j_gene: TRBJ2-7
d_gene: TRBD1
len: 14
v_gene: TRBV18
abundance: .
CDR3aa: CASSPRTGAHEQYF
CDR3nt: TGTGCCAGCTCACCACGGACAGGGGCCCACGAGCAGTACTTC

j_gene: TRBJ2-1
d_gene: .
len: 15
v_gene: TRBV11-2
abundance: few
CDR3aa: CASSRREASYNEQFF
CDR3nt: TGTGCCAGCAGCCGCAGGGAGGCATCCTACAATGAGCAGTTCTTC

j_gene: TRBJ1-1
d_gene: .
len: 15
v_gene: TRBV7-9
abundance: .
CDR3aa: CASSSEVGQYAEAFF
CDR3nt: TGTGCCAGCAGCTCAGAAGTGGGGCAGTACGCTGAAGCTTTCTTT

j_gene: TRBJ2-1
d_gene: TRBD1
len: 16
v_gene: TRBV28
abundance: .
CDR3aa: CASSPPTGVSYNEQFF
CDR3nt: TGTGCCAGCAGTCCCCCAACAGGGGTCTCCTACAATGAGCAGTTCTTC

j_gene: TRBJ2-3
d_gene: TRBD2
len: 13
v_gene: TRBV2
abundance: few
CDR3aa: CAGRYAGVNTQYF
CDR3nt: TGTGCCGGTCGCTACGCGGGAGTGAATACGCAGTATTTT

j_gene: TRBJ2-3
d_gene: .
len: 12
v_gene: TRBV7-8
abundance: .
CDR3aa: CASSREPDTQYF
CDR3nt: TGTGCCAGCAGCAGGGAGCCCGATACGCAGTATTTT

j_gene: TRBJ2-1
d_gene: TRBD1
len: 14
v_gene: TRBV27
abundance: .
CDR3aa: CASIPTGRLDEQFF
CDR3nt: TGTGCCAGCATTCCGACAGGGCGTTTGGATGAGCAGTTCTTC

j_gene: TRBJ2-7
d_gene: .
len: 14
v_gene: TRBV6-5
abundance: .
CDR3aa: CASRRLEFRYEQYF
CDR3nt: TGTGCCAGCAGGCGGCTAGAATTCCGCTACGAGCAGTACTTC

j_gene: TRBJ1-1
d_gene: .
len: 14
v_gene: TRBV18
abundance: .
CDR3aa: CASSPRGGITEAFF
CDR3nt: TGTGCCAGCTCGCCCAGGGGTGGCATCACTGAAGCTTTCTTT

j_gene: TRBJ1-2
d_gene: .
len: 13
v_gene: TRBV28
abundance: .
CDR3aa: CAGANRDLYGYTF
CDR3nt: TGTGCCGGCGCCAACAGGGACCTCTATGGCTACACCTTC

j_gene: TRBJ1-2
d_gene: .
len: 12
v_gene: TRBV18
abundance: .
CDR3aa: CASSTEALVYTF
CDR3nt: TGTGCCAGCTCAACGGAGGCTTTGGTCTACACCTTC

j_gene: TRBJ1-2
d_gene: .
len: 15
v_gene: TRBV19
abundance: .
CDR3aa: CASSIDRGTYYGYTF
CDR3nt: TGTGCCAGTAGTATAGACAGAGGAACTTACTATGGCTACACCTTC

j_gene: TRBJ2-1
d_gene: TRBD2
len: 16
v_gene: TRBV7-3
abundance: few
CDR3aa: CASSLVGLAGSNEQFF
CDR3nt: TGTGCCAGCAGCTTAGTAGGACTAGCGGGTTCTAATGAGCAGTTCTTC

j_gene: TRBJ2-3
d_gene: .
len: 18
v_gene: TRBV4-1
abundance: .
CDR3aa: CASSPDREAIRGTDTQYF
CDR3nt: TGCGCCAGCAGCCCAGACAGGGAGGCCATACGGGGCACAGATACGCAGTATTTT

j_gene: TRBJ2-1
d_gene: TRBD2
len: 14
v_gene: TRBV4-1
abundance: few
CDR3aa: CASRGLTQGNEQFF
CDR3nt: TGCGCCAGCAGGGGACTAACCCAGGGCAATGAGCAGTTCTTC

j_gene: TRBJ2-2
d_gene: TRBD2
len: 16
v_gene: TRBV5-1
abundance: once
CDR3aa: CASSLGTSGRGGELFF
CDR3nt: TGCGCCAGCAGCTTGGGGACTAGCGGGAGAGGCGGGGAGCTGTTTTTT

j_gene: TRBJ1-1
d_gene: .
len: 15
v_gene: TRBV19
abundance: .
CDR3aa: CASSIVGQLNTEAFF
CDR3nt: TGTGCCAGTAGTATAGTCGGACAGTTGAACACTGAAGCTTTCTTT

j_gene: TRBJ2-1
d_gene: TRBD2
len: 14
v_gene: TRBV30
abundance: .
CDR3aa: CAWSVGGGVSEQFF
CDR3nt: TGTGCCTGGAGTGTTGGCGGGGGGGTGAGTGAGCAGTTCTTC

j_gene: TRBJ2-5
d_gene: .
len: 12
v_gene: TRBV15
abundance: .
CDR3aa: CATSRAQETQYF
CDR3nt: TGTGCCACCAGCAGGGCACAAGAGACTCAGTACTTC

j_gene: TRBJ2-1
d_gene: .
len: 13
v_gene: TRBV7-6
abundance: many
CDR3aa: CASSVNTYNEQFF
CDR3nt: TGTGCCAGCAGCGTGAACACATACAATGAGCAGTTCTTC

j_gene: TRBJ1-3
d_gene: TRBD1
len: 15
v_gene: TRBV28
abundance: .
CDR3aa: CASSLSTGVGNTIYF
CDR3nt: TGTGCCAGCAGTTTATCTACAGGGGTTGGAAACACCATATATTTT

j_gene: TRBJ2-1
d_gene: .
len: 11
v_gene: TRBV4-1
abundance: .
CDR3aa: CASSVRGVQFF
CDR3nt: TGCGCCAGCAGCGTCCGCGGGGTGCAGTTCTTC

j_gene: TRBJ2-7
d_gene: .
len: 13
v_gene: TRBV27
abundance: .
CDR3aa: CASSFRGKHEQYF
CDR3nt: TGTGCCAGCAGTTTTCGGGGGAAACACGAGCAGTACTTC

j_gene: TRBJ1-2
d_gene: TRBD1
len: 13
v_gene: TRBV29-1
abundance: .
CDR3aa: CREGPRDSYGYTF
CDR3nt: TGCAGGGAAGGTCCTCGGGACAGCTATGGCTACACCTTC

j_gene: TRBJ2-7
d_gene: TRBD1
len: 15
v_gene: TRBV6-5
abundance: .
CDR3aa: CASRGIGQGSYEQYF
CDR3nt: TGTGCCAGCAGAGGGATAGGACAGGGCTCCTACGAGCAGTACTTC

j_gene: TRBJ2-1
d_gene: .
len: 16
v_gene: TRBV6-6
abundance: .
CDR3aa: CASSPSGRAVYNEQFF
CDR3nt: TGTGCCAGCAGTCCCAGTGGGCGAGCGGTCTACAATGAGCAGTTCTTC

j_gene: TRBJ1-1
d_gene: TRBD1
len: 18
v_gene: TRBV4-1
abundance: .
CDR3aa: CASSQVFTRQGTNTEAFF
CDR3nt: TGCGCCAGCAGCCAAGTCTTCACTAGACAGGGAACGAACACTGAAGCTTTCTTT

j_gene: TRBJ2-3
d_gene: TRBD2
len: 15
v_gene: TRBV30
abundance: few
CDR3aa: CAWSVVLAGTDTQYF
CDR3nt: TGTGCCTGGAGTGTAGTCCTAGCGGGTACAGATACGCAGTATTTT

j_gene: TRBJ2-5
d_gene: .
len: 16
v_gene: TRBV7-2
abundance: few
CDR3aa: CASSPQGSGVAETQYF
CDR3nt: TGTGCCAGCAGCCCTCAGGGCAGTGGTGTGGCTGAGACCCAGTACTTC

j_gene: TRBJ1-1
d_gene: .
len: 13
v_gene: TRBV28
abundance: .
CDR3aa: CASSFSGKYEAFF
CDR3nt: TGTGCCAGCAGTTTTTCGGGGAAATATGAAGCTTTCTTT

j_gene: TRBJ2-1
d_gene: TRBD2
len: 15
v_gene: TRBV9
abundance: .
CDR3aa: CASRPGSGNFDEQFF
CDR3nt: TGTGCCAGCAGACCCGGTAGCGGGAATTTCGATGAGCAGTTCTTC

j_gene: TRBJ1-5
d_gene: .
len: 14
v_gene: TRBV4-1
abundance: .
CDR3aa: CASSQMNRAQPQHF
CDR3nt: TGCGCCAGCAGCCAGATGAACAGGGCTCAGCCCCAGCATTTT

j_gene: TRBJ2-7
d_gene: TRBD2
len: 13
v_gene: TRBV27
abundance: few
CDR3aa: CASKSTGGFEQYF
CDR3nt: TGTGCCAGCAAATCAACGGGAGGGTTTGAGCAGTACTTC

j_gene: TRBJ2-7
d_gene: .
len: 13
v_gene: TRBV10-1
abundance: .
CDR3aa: CASSDRISYEQYF
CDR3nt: TGCGCCAGCAGTGACAGAATCTCCTACGAGCAGTACTTC

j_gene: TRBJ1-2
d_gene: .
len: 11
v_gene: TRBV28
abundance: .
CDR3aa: CATRGDYGYTF
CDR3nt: TGTGCCACCAGGGGCGACTATGGCTACACCTTC

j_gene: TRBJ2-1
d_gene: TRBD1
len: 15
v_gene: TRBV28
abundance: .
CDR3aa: CASSSTGDTNNEQFF
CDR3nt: TGTGCCAGCAGTTCCACAGGGGACACGAACAATGAGCAGTTCTTC

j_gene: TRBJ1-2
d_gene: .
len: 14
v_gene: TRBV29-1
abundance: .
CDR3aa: CSVAIPPANYGYTF
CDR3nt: TGCAGCGTTGCCATTCCGCCAGCTAACTATGGCTACACCTTC

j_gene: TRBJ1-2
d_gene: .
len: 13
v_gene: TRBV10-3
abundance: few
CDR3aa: CAISDSGIYGYTF
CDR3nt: TGTGCCATCAGTGACTCCGGGATCTATGGCTACACCTTC

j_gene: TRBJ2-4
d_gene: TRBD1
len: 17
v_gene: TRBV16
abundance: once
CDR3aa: CASSQSSTGTYLDIQYF
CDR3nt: TGTGCCAGCAGCCAATCTTCGACAGGGACGTATTTAGACATTCAGTACTTC

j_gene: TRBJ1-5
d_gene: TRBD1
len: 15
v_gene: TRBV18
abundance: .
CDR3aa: CASSLDRDSNQPQHF
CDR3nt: TGTGCCAGCTCTCTGGACAGGGATAGCAATCAGCCCCAGCATTTT

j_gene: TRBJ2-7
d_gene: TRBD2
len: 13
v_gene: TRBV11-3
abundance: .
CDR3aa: CASSGTSGSGQYF
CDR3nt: TGTGCCAGCAGCGGGACTAGCGGCTCAGGGCAGTACTTC

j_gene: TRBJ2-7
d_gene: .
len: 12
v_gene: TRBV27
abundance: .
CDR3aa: CASGRQSYEQYF
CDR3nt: TGTGCCAGCGGCCGACAGAGCTACGAGCAGTACTTC

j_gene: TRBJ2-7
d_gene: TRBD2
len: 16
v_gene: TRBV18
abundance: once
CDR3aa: CASSPPGLAGVGEQYF
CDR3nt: TGTGCCAGCTCACCGCCGGGACTAGCGGGAGTAGGGGAGCAGTACTTC

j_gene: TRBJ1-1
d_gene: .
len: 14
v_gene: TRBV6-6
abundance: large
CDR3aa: CASSVSDGDTEAFF
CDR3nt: TGTGCCAGCAGTGTTTCAGACGGGGACACTGAAGCTTTCTTT

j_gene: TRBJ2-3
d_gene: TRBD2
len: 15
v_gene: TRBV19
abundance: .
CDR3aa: CASSMAASGTDTQYF
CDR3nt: TGTGCCAGTAGTATGGCGGCTAGCGGGACAGATACGCAGTATTTT

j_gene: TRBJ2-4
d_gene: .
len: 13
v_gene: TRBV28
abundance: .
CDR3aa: CASSLGAIAIQYF
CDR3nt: TGTGCCAGCAGTTTGGGAGCCATAGCCATTCAGTACTTC

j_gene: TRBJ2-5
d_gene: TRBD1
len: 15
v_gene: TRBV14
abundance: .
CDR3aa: CASSQYLDRGETQYF
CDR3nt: TGTGCCAGCAGCCAATATCTGGACAGGGGGGAGACCCAGTACTTC

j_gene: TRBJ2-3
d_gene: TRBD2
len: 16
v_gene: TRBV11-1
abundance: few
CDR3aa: CASSLVGGSATDTQYF
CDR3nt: TGTGCCAGCAGCTTAGTAGGCGGGAGCGCCACAGATACGCAGTATTTT

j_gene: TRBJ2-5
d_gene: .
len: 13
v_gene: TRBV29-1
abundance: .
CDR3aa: CSVGGGGGETQYF
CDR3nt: TGCAGCGTTGGAGGGGGGGGTGGGGAGACCCAGTACTTC

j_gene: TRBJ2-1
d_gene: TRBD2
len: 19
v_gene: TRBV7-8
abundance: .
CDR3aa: CASSREASGMRGSYNEQFF
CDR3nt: TGTGCCAGCAGCCGAGAGGCTAGCGGGATGAGAGGCTCCTACAATGAGCAGTTCTTC

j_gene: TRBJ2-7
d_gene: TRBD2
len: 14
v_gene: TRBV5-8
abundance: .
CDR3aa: CASSFDSGRYEQYF
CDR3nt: TGTGCCAGCAGCTTTGATAGCGGGAGATACGAGCAGTACTTC

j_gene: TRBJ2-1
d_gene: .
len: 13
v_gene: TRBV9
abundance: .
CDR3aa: CASSVVSVSEQFF
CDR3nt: TGTGCCAGCAGCGTAGTTAGCGTCAGTGAGCAGTTCTTC

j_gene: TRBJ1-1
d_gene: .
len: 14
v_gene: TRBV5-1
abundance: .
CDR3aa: CASSGKQGNTEAFF
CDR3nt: TGCGCCAGCAGCGGTAAACAGGGGAACACTGAAGCTTTCTTT

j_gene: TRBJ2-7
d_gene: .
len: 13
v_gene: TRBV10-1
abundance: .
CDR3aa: CASSPRQSTEQYF
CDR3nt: TGCGCCAGCAGTCCAAGACAGTCGACCGAGCAGTACTTC

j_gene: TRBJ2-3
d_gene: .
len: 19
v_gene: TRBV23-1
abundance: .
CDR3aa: CASTRPSHQGHHHTDTQYF
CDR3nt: TGCGCCAGCACCCGTCCGAGCCATCAGGGACACCACCACACAGATACGCAGTATTTT

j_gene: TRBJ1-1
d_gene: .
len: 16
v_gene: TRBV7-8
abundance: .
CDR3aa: CASSPQLIQMNTEAFF
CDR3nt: TGTGCCAGCAGCCCACAGCTTATACAAATGAACACTGAAGCTTTCTTT